This record concerns one T cell receptor beta chain sequence. What it binds is unknown. The listed genes are named as in mouse. The read halts 1 residue ahead of the CDR3 end, with the missing end drawn from the germline J gene. This specimen belongs to a study of tissue T cells after allogeneic stem cell transplantation. Study-level findings and limits: Across patients, clones rarely overlapped, yet motif clusters were shared tissue-specifically. The patient cohort was small and clinically heterogeneous, with limited sampling depth. Blood and spleen captured only part of the tissue TCR repertoire.

As to time point: mouse harvest day 7 after allogeneic transplant. Mouse grafts combined 10^7 T-cell-depleted bone marrow cells with 10^6 splenic CD5+ T cells. This mouse GVHD model was MHC-mismatched B6 to BALB/c, profiled day 7 or 14. The data were produced by immunoSEQ multiplex PCR, yet TCRdb's version contains in-frame clones alone and is incomplete. Of 5,000 to 6,000 clones in the sample, around 50% were seen once. From germline, CDR1 is KGHPV and CDR2 FQNQEV (reference sequence). After removal of 4 bases from V and 0 bases from J, the junction contained 1 base not matched to a gene. The CDR3 contains 14 residues.

Sequencing used gut tissue. The chain is built from TRBV26 and TRBJ1-2, with 8 bases that match TRBD1. The receptor was derived from a female BALB/c mouse given C57BL/6 T cells with graft-versus-host disease after an allogeneic hematopoietic cell transplant. CDR3 region: CASSRQGTNSDYTF. The CDR3 DNA, read in part, is TGTGCCAGCAGTCGACAGGGGACAAACTCCGACTACACC.